This record covers a single T cell receptor (beta chain). The data belong to a study of PD-1 blockade in classical Hodgkin lymphoma. TCRdb's table, derived via immunoSEQ multiplex PCR, lists solely in-frame clones and lacks some. The sample yields roughly 41,000 clones, 69% seen once. Time point reported: cycle 4 day 1 (C4D1), after 6 weeks of nivolumab. Every patient experienced relapse after autologous stem cell transplantation, and brentuximab vedotin exposure varied. Sequencing was performed on peripheral blood mononuclear cells (PBMCs), taken before the fourth cycle of nivolumab. The receptor comes from a human donor with classical Hodgkin lymphoma.

Written as DNA, the CDR3 is TGTGCCTGGAGTACAGGGTTTGGTAATGAAAAACTGTTTTTT. Encoded protein: CAWSTGFGNEKLFF. The rearrangement joins TRBV30 to TRBJ1-4, with D perhaps TRBD1 (6 bases). Deletions cut 2 bases from V and 4 bases from J, with 11 bases between. This CDR3 spans 14 amino acids. CDR1 GTSNPN and CDR2 SVGIG come from the germline V gene (reference sequence).